The 18 T cell receptor beta chains below were found in one sample sequenced in a study of blood T cell repertoires in COVID-19. Data came from immunoSEQ multiplex PCR; TCRdb stores just in-frame clones and leaves some out. The sample lists some 240,000 clones; roughly 84% were seen once. The material sequenced was peripheral blood. Every receptor here comes from a woman in her thirties or forties who had recovered from COVID-19.

The V call is TRBV12-3 or TRBV12-4, the J call TRBJ2-7, with D possibly being TRBD2 (6 bases). Trimming pared 8 bases from V and 2 bases from J, leaving 10 bases between. The CDR3 length is 12 residues. The CDR3 sequence is CASGTWAYEQYF. The CDR3 DNA reads TGTGCCAGCGGGACTTGGGCCTACGAGCAGTACTTC.

The chain is built from TRBV2 and TRBJ2-2, with 10 positions matching TRBD1. Looked up from germline, CDR1 is SNHLY and CDR2 is FYNNEI. This CDR3 is built from 16 residues. V lost 6 bases and J lost 5; bases outside the gene matches: 9. The CDR3 here is CASSPGQGISTGELFF. In nucleotides, the CDR3 is TGTGCCAGCAGCCCGGGACAGGGGATAAGTACCGGGGAGCTGTTTTTT.

This clone has a count of ten or more. The V call is TRBV14, the J call TRBJ2-2, with D perhaps TRBD1 (6 bases). The CDR3 is 17 amino acids. Germline V gives CDR1 SGHDN, CDR2 FVKESK. Trimming removed 3 bases at V and 1 base at J, with 15 bases between. CDR3 sequence reads: CASSHLTGPENTGELFF. Here the CDR3 DNA reads TGTGCCAGCAGCCACCTCACAGGGCCGGAGAACACCGGGGAGCTGTTTTTT.

V is TRBV7-2 and J is TRBJ2-7; possible D gene TRBD1, 6 bases. The CDR3 is 14 residues long. V shed 2 bases and J shed 4 bases, with 12 bases lying between them. Germline-derived CDR1 and CDR2 are SGHTA and FQGNSA. The CDR3 DNA follows: TGTGCCAGCAGCTTATACGCAGGGGAGTACGAGCAGTACTTC. Amino acids: CASSLYAGEYEQYF.

The DNA of the CDR3 is TGTGCCAGCAGTTCCCCCGGACAGGGCTATGGCTACACCTTC. Its translation is CASSSPGQGYGYTF. The chain carries TRBV28 and TRBJ1-2, with 8 bases identical to TRBD1. The ends lost 4 bases at V and 4 bases at J; junction bases unmatched: 5. CDR1 is MDHEN and CDR2 is SYDVKM in the germline V gene. CDR3 size: 14 residues.

This clone has only a few counts. The chain carries TRBV28 and TRBJ1-5; possibly TRBD1 for D (6 bases). V lost 5 bases and J 6 bases, leaving 17 bases between the germline ends. The germline CDR1 and CDR2 sequences are MDHEN and SYDVKM. CDR3 length: 15 amino acids. CDR3 coding DNA: TGTGCCAGCAGTCCAGCCAGGGGCGGGAGTCAGCCCCAGCATTTT. This encodes CASSPARGGSQPQHF.

This clone occurred once. The chain recombines TRBV10-3 with TRBJ2-7; 10 bases map to TRBD1. J was trimmed by 3 bases and V by 6 bases; bases with no gene match: 2. The CDR3 has 13 residues. Germline V gives CDR1 ENHRY, CDR2 SYGVKD. The CDR3 protein is CAIRGTGDYEQYF. CDR3 nucleotide sequence: TGTGCCATCAGGGGGACAGGGGACTACGAGCAGTACTTC.

The rearrangement uses TRBV19 and TRBJ2-2, with 7 bases matching TRBD1. J lost 2 bases, V lost 7 bases, and 7 bases had no gene match. CDR3 length: 15 amino acids. Germline CDR1 reads LNHDA; CDR2 reads SQIVND (reference sequence). CDR3 coding DNA: TGTGCCAGTAAGGGGGCGAATCTAAACACCGGGGAGCTGTTTTTT. It is translated as CASKGANLNTGELFF.

The rearrangement links TRBV3-1 (or the pseudogene TRBV3-2) to TRBJ2-3; possible D gene TRBD2, 7 bases. The CDR3 consists of 16 residues. Germline V gene data show CDR1 as LGHDT and CDR2 as YNNKEL (reference sequence). V was pared by 0 bases and J by 6 bases, with 16 bases between. CDR3 DNA: TGTGCCAGCAGCCAAGAATGGGGGGCGGGGGTCGATACGCAGTATTTT. Translation: CASSQEWGAGVDTQYF.

This chain joins TRBV29-1 and TRBJ2-2; D ambiguous. Germline lookup yields CDR1 SQVTM and CDR2 ANQGSEA. The CDR3 is made up of 13 amino acids. Deletions cut 4 bases from V and 0 bases from J, with 6 bases between. CDR3 residues: CSVGHTNTGELFF. The CDR3 DNA reads as TGCAGCGTTGGACACACGAACACCGGGGAGCTGTTTTTT.

The chain joins TRBV7-8 to TRBJ1-2; weak D call: TRBD1 (6 bases). Trimming pared 5 bases from V and 7 bases from J, leaving 20 bases between. Germline V gene sequence: CDR1 SGHVS, CDR2 FQNEAQ. The CDR3 is made up of 15 amino acids. Here the CDR3 DNA reads TGTGCCAGCAGCGTCAACAGGGAACCACTATTTGGCTACACCTTC. Its protein product is CASSVNREPLFGYTF.

The gene calls are TRBV5-1 and TRBJ2-1; 7 bases align to TRBD1. Germline V gives CDR1 SGHRS, CDR2 YFSETQ. V shed 4 bases, J shed 4 bases, and the junction held 8 bases outside the gene matches. This CDR3 is built from 15 residues. CDR3 sequence: CASSLPGQRYNEQFF. Written as DNA, the CDR3 is TGCGCCAGCAGCCTTCCGGGACAGAGGTACAATGAGCAGTTCTTC.

The V call is TRBV5-1, the J call TRBJ2-3; D is perhaps TRBD2 (6 bases). Germline CDR1 SGHRS, CDR2 YFSETQ. The CDR3 runs 15 residues. With 0 bases removed from V and 2 bases from J, the gap between germline ends came to 10 bases. The CDR3 is CASSLGDLVTDTQYF. CDR3 nucleotides: TGCGCCAGCAGCTTGGGGGACTTAGTCACAGATACGCAGTATTTT.

The genes are TRBV5-4 and TRBJ2-1, with D possibly matching TRBD2 (5 bases). With 5 bases removed from V and 0 bases from J, the gap between germline ends came to 12 bases. The CDR3 covers 15 residues. Germline V gives CDR1 SGHNT, CDR2 YYREEE (reference sequence). The CDR3 bases are TGTGCCAGCAGAAGTACACGGGGCTCCTACAATGAGCAGTTCTTC. This sequence encodes CASRSTRGSYNEQFF.

The CDR3 protein is CASSLVGGTESYGYTF. The CDR3 region has the DNA TGTGCCAGCAGCTTAGTAGGAGGGACAGAGAGTTATGGCTACACCTTC. The rearrangement joins TRBV7-2 to TRBJ1-2; TRBD1 matches at 7 bases. CDR1 SGHTA and CDR2 FQGNSA come from the germline V gene. With V trimmed by 1 base and J by 5 bases, 10 bases remained unmatched. This CDR3 is built from 16 residues.

The rearrangement links TRBV19 to TRBJ2-7; the match to TRBD1 covers 8 bases. J was trimmed by 2 bases and V by 5 bases; bases with no gene match: 8. The CDR3 spans 15 residues. CDR1 is LNHDA, CDR2 SQIVND, per germline (reference sequence). CDR3 loop: CASSPWTGRTYEQYF. The CDR3 DNA sequence: TGTGCCAGTAGTCCGTGGACAGGGAGGACCTACGAGCAGTACTTC. Complete variable domain (other parts from reference TRBV19 and TRBJ2-7): DGGITQSPKYLFRKEGQNVTLSCEQNLNHDAMYWYRQDPGQGLRLIYYSQIVNDFQKGDIAEGYSVSREKKESFPLTVTSAQKNPTAFYLCASSPWTGRTYEQYFGPGTRLTVT.

The gene calls are TRBV4-2 and TRBJ1-1; TRBD1 agrees at 8 bases. Germline V gene sequence: CDR1 LGHNA, CDR2 YNFKEQ. This CDR3 has 16 residues. V lost 2 bases to trimming and J lost 5 bases; unmatched junction nucleotides: 10. CDR3 sequence: CASSQPQGAQGTEAFF. The CDR3 DNA follows: TGTGCCAGCAGCCAACCCCAGGGGGCGCAAGGGACTGAAGCTTTCTTT.

The rearrangement joins TRBV4-1 to TRBJ1-1; TRBD1 is a possible D gene (5 bases). This CDR3 is 16 amino acids long. CDR1 and CDR2 from the germline V gene are MGHRA and YSYEKL. V was trimmed by 2 bases and J by 5 bases, leaving 18 bases between them. The CDR3 sequence: CASSQPRRGRGTEAFF. DNA of the CDR3: TGCGCCAGCAGCCAACCTCGAAGGGGCCGGGGGACTGAAGCTTTCTTT.